This T cell receptor beta chain was sequenced during a study of control samples from healthy donors and cancer patients. The CDR3 runs 15 residues. Per the germline V gene, CDR1 is SGHKS and CDR2 is YYEKEE (reference sequence). V was pared by 0 bases and J by 0 bases, with 10 bases between. The data were produced by immunoSEQ multiplex PCR, yet TCRdb's version contains in-frame clones alone and is incomplete. This sample has about 170,000 clones; 90% to 95% occur once, and the top ten carry over 4%. The chain is built from TRBV5-5 and TRBJ2-7; the D is unclear. The clonotype comes from a woman aged 55-70 years in good health. Input material: blood. CDR3 residues: CASSLGRFYSYEQYF. The CDR3, as DNA: TGTGCCAGCAGCTTGGGCAGGTTCTACTCCTACGAGCAGTACTTC.